This TCR beta chain appears in the sequencing data of a study of blood T cell repertoires in COVID-19. In the study overall: There were acute and convalescent COVID-19 samples, and they came from the United States, Italy and Spain. T cells, B-cell-depleted T cells, or PBMCs supplied cDNA or gDNA.

Data came from immunoSEQ multiplex PCR; TCRdb stores just in-frame clones and leaves some out. The table lists some 140,000 clones, around 83% of them singletons. This clonotype was obtained from a woman aged 60-75 years with acute or convalescent COVID-19. Sequences were obtained from peripheral blood.

For the CDR3, the DNA is TGTGCCAGTAGTGGCAGGGACTACCCTTCCACAGATACGCAGTATTTT. This gives the protein CASSGRDYPSTDTQYF. This chain uses TRBV19 with TRBJ2-3, with TRBD2 identical over 7 bases. V was clipped by 5 bases and J by 2 bases; unmatched bases: 10. The length of the CDR3 is 16 residues. Germline-derived CDR1 and CDR2 are LNHDA and SQIVND (reference sequence).